What follows is one T cell receptor beta chain and its context. Antigen specificity is unknown. The data are from a study of post-analysis software for immune sequencing data. Study results and limitations: TRBV5-6, TRBV5-1 and TRBV20-1 belonged to a set of about five TRBV segments that were more frequent in patients than controls. Those with multiple sclerosis, the patient group, showed significantly lower normalized Chao1 diversity than controls.

Germline V gene data show CDR1 as SGHTA and CDR2 as FQGTGA. With V trimmed by 1 base and J by 4 bases, 2 bases remained unmatched. The CDR3 spans 14 residues. cDNA libraries of TCR beta carried unique molecular identifiers. TCRdb re-derived calls from the PCR reads in MiXCR, one entry per CDR3 protein. The sample comprises approximately 660,000 distinct CDR3 sequences, 59% of which are singletons, and about 11% rests with the top ten. Sequenced sample: blood. This chain uses TRBV7-3 with TRBJ2-7, with 9 bases aligning to TRBD1. This TCR came from a girl aged 2 to 10 with multiple sclerosis. The CDR3 protein is CASSLKGQGYEQYF. The CDR3 region has the DNA TGTGCCAGCAGCTTAAAAGGACAGGGGTACGAGCAGTACTTC.